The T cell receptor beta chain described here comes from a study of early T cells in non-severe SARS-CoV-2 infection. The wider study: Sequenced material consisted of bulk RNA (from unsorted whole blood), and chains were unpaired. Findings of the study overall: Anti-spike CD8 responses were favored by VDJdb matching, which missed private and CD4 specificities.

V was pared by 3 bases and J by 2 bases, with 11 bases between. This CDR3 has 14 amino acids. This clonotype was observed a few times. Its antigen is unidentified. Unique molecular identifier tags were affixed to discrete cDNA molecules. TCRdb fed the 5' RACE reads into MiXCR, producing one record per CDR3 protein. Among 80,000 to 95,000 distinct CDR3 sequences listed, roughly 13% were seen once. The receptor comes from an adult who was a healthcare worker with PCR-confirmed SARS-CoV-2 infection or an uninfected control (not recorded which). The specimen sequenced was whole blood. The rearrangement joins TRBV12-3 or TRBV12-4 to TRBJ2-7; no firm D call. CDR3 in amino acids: CASSFRRNTYEQYF. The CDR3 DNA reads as TGTGCCAGCAGTTTCCGCCGGAATACCTACGAGCAGTACTTC.